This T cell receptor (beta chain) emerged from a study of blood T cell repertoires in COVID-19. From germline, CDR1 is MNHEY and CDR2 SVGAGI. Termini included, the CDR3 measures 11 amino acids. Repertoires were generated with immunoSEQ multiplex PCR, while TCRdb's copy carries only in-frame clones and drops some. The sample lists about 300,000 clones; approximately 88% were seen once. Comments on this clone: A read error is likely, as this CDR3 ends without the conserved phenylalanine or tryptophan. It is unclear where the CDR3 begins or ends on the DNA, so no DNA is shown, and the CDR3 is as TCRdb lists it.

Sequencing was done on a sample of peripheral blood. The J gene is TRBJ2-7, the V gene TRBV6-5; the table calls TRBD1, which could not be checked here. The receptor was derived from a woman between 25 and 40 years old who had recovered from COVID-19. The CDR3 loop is CASSQPRLRGP.